Here is one TCR beta chain with its context. What it binds is not known. Although they were nominally healthy when sampled, donors likely had unrecorded immune exposures. These data belong to a study of cytomegalovirus exposure and HLA in healthy donors. As for the study in general: Prior work identified 95 million to 120 million unique TCR beta sequences in approximately 200 million T cells. Study findings and constraints: Indistinguishable V segments, including TRBV6-2 and TRBV6-3, were excluded. The productive fraction for most TCR beta V segments was about 90% or about 30% in an earlier analysis.

The study ran its PCR with 60 Vbeta and 13 Jbeta primers. Data came from immunoSEQ multiplex PCR; TCRdb stores just in-frame clones and leaves some out. The sample comprises fewer than 200,000 clones, approximately 81% of which are singletons, and over 0.65% rests with the top ten. Germline V gene sequence: CDR1 MNHEY, CDR2 SMNVEV (reference sequence). This CDR3 contains 15 residues. The J segment lost 2 bases and the V segment lost 7 bases, leaving 10 bases of the junction unmatched. The genes are TRBV27 and TRBJ1-2, with 7 bases identical to TRBD1. What was sequenced was PBMCs. The receptor was derived from a woman aged 18-30 years in good health and CMV-seronegative. CDR3 loop: CASKKRTGENYGYTF. Written as DNA, the CDR3 is TGTGCCAGCAAGAAGCGGACAGGAGAAAACTATGGCTACACCTTC.